This T cell receptor (beta chain) was captured in a study of low-dose radiotherapy and immunotherapy resistance in tumors. Whole-study context: Intravenous ipilimumab 1 mg/kg every six weeks was given with nivolumab 240 mg every two weeks. Daily oral aspirin at 300 mg began on cycle 1 day 1 and lasted four cycles.

Germline V gene data show CDR1 as PRHDT and CDR2 as FYEKMQ (reference sequence). After removal of 4 bases from V and 4 bases from J, the junction contained 5 bases not matched to a gene. CDR3 size: 16 residues. This clonotype occurred many times. Time point noted: before trial treatment. With TRAV- and TRBV-specific primers, first-strand cDNA was made, covering the alpha and beta chains. TCRs were amplified for roughly 20 PCR cycles with a constant-region primer and V-primer adapter. TCRdb ran MiXCR on the reads and lists one entry per CDR3 protein. The table records more than 50,000 distinct CDR3 sequences, approximately 25% of them present only once.

The receptor's source is a male donor with prostate cancer. The sample here was PBMCs, taken before treatment. The chain links TRBV13 to TRBJ2-2, with 11 bases lining up with TRBD2. The CDR3 sequence: CASSSRGLAATGELFF. The CDR3 nucleotides are TGTGCCAGCAGCTCACGGGGACTAGCGGCCACCGGGGAGCTGTTTTTT.